This section outlines one T cell receptor beta chain sequence together with its context. The sample originates from a study of blood T cell repertoires in COVID-19. CDR1 LGHNA and CDR2 YNFKEQ come from the germline V gene. Germline trimming cut 2 bases from V and 10 bases from J; bases unmatched to any gene: 9. This CDR3 spans 15 amino acids. Assay used: immunoSEQ multiplex PCR; TCRdb lists only in-frame clones, some missing. The sample consists of some 71,000 clones, around 84% of them appearing once. The clonotype originates from a woman aged 45-65 years with acute or convalescent COVID-19. The source material was peripheral blood. V and J are TRBV4-2 and TRBJ2-1; TRBD2 agrees at 9 bases. The CDR3 DNA is TGTGCCAGCAGCCAAAGTAGCGGGAGTCGTGGGGAGCAGTTCTTC. Translated, it gives CASSQSSGSRGEQFF.